The rows below give T cell receptor beta chains drawn from one sample of a study of identical twins. TCRdb recomputed calls from the 5' RACE reads with MiXCR, one row per CDR3 protein. The repertoire includes about 450,000 distinct CDR3 sequences, approximately 17% of them detected once, and 10% to 15% sits in the top ten. The source material was naive T cells sorted from blood. All receptors derive from a man aged 45-60 years in good health. CDR3s include the opening cysteine and the closing phenylalanine or tryptophan. D genes are given only for firm matches. For some rows the clone size is stated as once, few or many, or as a class when expanded; others skip it.

D gene	V gene	clone size	J gene	CDR3 protein	CDR3 DNA
TRBD1	TRBV12-3/TRBV12-4	many	TRBJ2-3	CASSPRDRDTQYF	TGTGCCAGCAGTCCTCGGGACAGAGATACGCAGTATTTT
NA	TRBV12-3/TRBV12-4	many	TRBJ2-2	CASSASGPNTGELFF	TGTGCCAGCAGCGCCAGCGGGCCGAACACCGGGGAGCTGTTTTTT
NA	TRBV3-1	many	TRBJ2-7	CASSQEPGTYEQYF	TGTGCCAGCAGCCAAGAACCCGGAACCTACGAGCAGTACTTC
TRBD2	TRBV5-5	many	TRBJ2-3	CASSFGTSLSDTQYF	TGTGCCAGCAGCTTCGGGACTAGCCTATCAGATACGCAGTATTTT
NA	TRBV20-1	NA	TRBJ1-5	CSARDTSRGQHSNQPQHF	TGCAGTGCTAGAGATACGTCGCGGGGACAACATAGCAATCAGCCCCAGCATTTT
NA	TRBV7-8	NA	TRBJ2-7	CASSLESAFEQYF	TGTGCCAGCAGCTTAGAGTCGGCATTCGAGCAGTACTTC
NA	TRBV4-1	NA	TRBJ1-3	CASSQPLAGNTIYF	TGCGCCAGCAGCCAGCCCCTGGCAGGAAACACCATATATTTT
NA	TRBV5-5	few	TRBJ1-6	CASSSSGQQNSPLHF	TGTGCCAGCAGCTCCTCGGGACAACAAAATTCACCCCTCCACTTT
NA	TRBV5-1	few	TRBJ2-1	CASSPVGVDEQFF	TGCGCCAGCAGCCCGGTGGGGGTCGATGAGCAGTTCTTC
NA	TRBV6-2/TRBV6-3	NA	TRBJ1-2	CASTSSQGHYGYTF	TGTGCCAGCACCTCCAGCCAGGGGCACTATGGCTACACCTTC
TRBD1	TRBV7-2	few	TRBJ2-7	CASRQGQEDYYEQYF	TGTGCCAGCAGGCAGGGACAGGAAGATTACTACGAGCAGTACTTC
NA	TRBV7-2	few	TRBJ2-2	CASSLVLLSGTGELFF	TGTGCCAGCAGCTTAGTCTTGTTGTCCGGTACCGGGGAGCTGTTTTTT
TRBD1	TRBV12-5	many	TRBJ2-1	CASGPPTGRNEQFF	TGTGCTAGTGGTCCACCGACAGGGCGCAATGAGCAGTTCTTC
TRBD2	TRBV5-5	NA	TRBJ2-5	CASSLTSGDYQETQYF	TGTGCCAGCAGCTTGACTAGCGGGGACTACCAAGAGACCCAGTACTTC
NA	TRBV6-1	many	TRBJ1-4	CASWDGGRRTTNEKLFF	TGTGCCAGCTGGGATGGGGGGAGGAGGACAACTAATGAAAAACTGTTTTTT
TRBD2	TRBV20-1	many	TRBJ2-3	CSGEGGHLNTQYF	TGCAGTGGAGAGGGAGGGCATTTAAATACGCAGTATTTT
NA	TRBV25-1	NA	TRBJ2-3	CASSHPGTPWDTQYF	TGTGCCAGCAGCCACCCGGGGACCCCATGGGATACGCAGTATTTT
TRBD1	TRBV10-3	few	TRBJ1-2	CAISPPGQGMDGYTF	TGTGCCATCAGTCCACCGGGACAGGGGATGGATGGCTACACCTTC
NA	TRBV20-1	many	TRBJ2-7	CSALDGYEQYF	TGCAGTGCTCTGGACGGCTACGAGCAGTACTTC
TRBD1	TRBV12-3/TRBV12-4	NA	TRBJ1-1	CASSFGDRTNTEAFF	TGTGCCAGCAGTTTTGGGGACAGGACGAACACTGAAGCTTTCTTT